Shown below are 30 T cell receptor beta chains from a single sample sequenced in a study of OX40 agonist ivuxolimab in advanced cancers. Profiling relied on immunoSEQ multiplex PCR, and the TCRdb table lists in-frame clones only, not all of them. Of about 130,000 clones listed, about 92% are singletons. The material was CD4+ or CD8+ T cells sorted from blood, obtained in a trial of the OX40 agonist ivuxolimab. The receptor source for this set is an adult with an advanced solid tumor such as melanoma, head and neck, liver or kidney cancer.

The rearrangement links TRBV6-4 to TRBJ2-2; 9 bases are shared with TRBD1. This CDR3 contains 15 residues. Trimming cost V 6 bases and J 7 bases; bases outside gene matches: 9. The germline V gene has CDR1 MRHNA and CDR2 SNTAGT. The CDR3 DNA reads as TGTGCCAGCAGAGAAGACAGGGGGTTTGGCGGGGAGCTGTTTTTT. Its translation is CASREDRGFGGELFF.

The genes are TRBV6-6 and TRBJ1-2, with D possibly TRBD1 on 6 matching bases. CDR1 MNHNY and CDR2 SVGAGI come from the germline V gene (reference sequence). There are 15 residues in the CDR3. Trimming pared 7 bases from V and 4 bases from J, leaving 19 bases between. The DNA of the CDR3 is TGTGCCAGCACCAAGGGGGTGCGGGGGATCTATGGCTACACCTTC. It codes for CASTKGVRGIYGYTF.

CDR3 region: CASWGPASSYNSPLHF. The CDR3 DNA follows: TGTGCCAGCTGGGGACCCGCGAGCTCCTATAATTCACCCCTCCACTTT. The gene calls are TRBV27 and TRBJ1-6; D possibly corresponds to TRBD1 (5 bases). Trimming left V 8 bases short and J 0 bases short, with 14 bases between. Germline CDR1 is MNHEY and CDR2 is SMNVEV (reference sequence). The CDR3 length is 16 residues.

The genes are TRBV11-2 and TRBJ2-3; TRBD2 agrees at 8 bases. Per germline, CDR1 SGHAT and CDR2 FQNNGV. The CDR3 has 13 amino acids. V dropped 0 bases and J dropped 8; count of bases not matched to a gene: 1. The CDR3 spells CASSLEAGGTQYF. CDR3 nucleotide sequence: TGTGCCAGCAGCTTAGAGGCGGGAGGTACGCAGTATTTT.

This chain joins TRBV4-1 and TRBJ2-1; D is perhaps TRBD1 or TRBD2 (5 bases each). The V end lost 4 bases, the J end lost 3 bases, and 16 bases lay between the germline ends. This CDR3 is built from 16 residues. In germline, CDR1 is MGHRA, CDR2 YSYEKL. CDR3: CASSLYPGADYNEQFF. The CDR3 DNA sequence: TGCGCCAGCAGCCTATATCCCGGGGCCGACTACAATGAGCAGTTCTTC.

The CDR3 coding sequence is TGTGCCAGCAGCTTTTGGTCAGGGGGCTCCTTTGACGCCAGTTTGCATTTT. It yields the protein CASSFWSGGSFDASLHF. V and J are TRBV7-2 and TRBJ1-5; 8 bases agree with TRBD1. The germline V gene encodes CDR1 SGHTA and CDR2 FQGNSA. V gave up 3 bases and J gave up 15 bases; unmatched junction bases: 22. The CDR3 runs to 17 residues.

J is TRBJ2-7 and V is TRBV6-6, with TRBD1 as a possible D gene (6 bases). With 2 bases removed from V and 0 bases from J, the gap between germline ends came to 8 bases. Germline CDR1 MNHNY, CDR2 SVGAGI (reference sequence). The CDR3 is 14 residues long. The CDR3 DNA sequence: TGTGCCAGCAGTTACCAGGGGAGCTCCTACGAGCAGTACTTC. Translating gives CASSYQGSSYEQYF.

The chain uses TRBV7-9 and TRBJ1-2; 10 bases match TRBD1. This CDR3 spans 16 amino acids. In germline, CDR1 is SEHNR, CDR2 FQNEAQ (reference sequence). V lost 1 base, J lost 4 bases, and 6 bases stayed unmatched. CDR3 amino acids: CASSLVGTGASYGYTF. CDR3 coding DNA: TGTGCCAGCAGCTTAGTGGGGACAGGGGCGAGCTATGGCTACACCTTC.

The chain joins TRBV4-3 to TRBJ1-6; a weak D match, TRBD1 (5 bases). This CDR3 is 16 amino acids long. V was clipped by 4 bases and J by 7 bases, with 17 bases between them. CDR1 LGHNA and CDR2 YSLEER come from the germline V gene. The CDR3 here is CASSRSGGRGNSPLHF. CDR3 DNA: TGCGCCAGCAGCCGCAGTGGGGGGAGAGGGAATTCACCCCTCCACTTT.

This clone is a singleton in its sample. This chain links TRBV9 with TRBJ2-7; D perhaps matches TRBD1 (6 bases). This CDR3 contains 16 residues. Trimming took off 3 bases at V and 4 bases at J, with 20 bases between the two ends. Germline V gene data show CDR1 as SGDLS and CDR2 as YYNGEE. The CDR3 here is CASSGGTLVPNYEQYF. Written as DNA, the CDR3 is TGTGCCAGCAGCGGAGGGACACTAGTTCCAAATTACGAGCAGTACTTC.

The CDR3 sequence: CASSLGLAGEMQYF. The CDR3, as DNA: TGTGCCAGCAGCTTGGGGCTAGCGGGGGAGATGCAGTATTTT. The chain combines TRBV5-6 with TRBJ2-3, with TRBD2 identical over 10 bases. The CDR3 consists of 14 residues. Germline V gene lookup returns CDR1 SGHDT and CDR2 YYEEEE. After removal of 0 bases from V and 11 bases from J, the junction contained 6 bases not matched to a gene. Drawing the rest from reference TRBV5-6 and TRBJ2-3, the complete variable domain is DAGVTQSPTHLIKTRGQQVTLRCSPKSGHDTVSWYQQALGQGPQFIFQYYEEEERQRGNFPDRFSGHQFPNYSSELNVNALLLGDSALYLCASSLGLAGEMQYFGPGTRLTVL.

The rearrangement uses TRBV27 and TRBJ2-7, with D unclear. V lost 2 bases and J lost 5, with 25 bases in between. CDR1 and CDR2 (germline): MNHEY, SMNVEV (reference sequence). CDR3 length: 18 amino acids. The CDR3 DNA follows: TGTGCCAGCAGTTTAAGCCTATCGAGCAGACGCAGCCCCAACGAGCAGTACTTC. It yields the protein CASSLSLSSRRSPNEQYF.

This clone was seen a single time. The chain combines TRBV6-5 with TRBJ2-2, with 8 bases identical to TRBD1. Germline V lookup: CDR1 MNHEY, CDR2 SVGAGI. This CDR3 spans 15 amino acids. V shed 6 bases, J shed 7 bases, and the junction held 10 bases outside the gene matches. The CDR3 region has the DNA TGTGCCAGCAGCCCGACAGGGGTCCTCGGCGGGGAGCTGTTTTTT. As protein: CASSPTGVLGGELFF.

The V gene is TRBV29-1, the J gene TRBJ1-1; the D is unclear. The V and J ends lost 6 bases and 4 bases respectively, with 6 bases between them. CDR3 length: 10 amino acids. Germline V CDR1 and CDR2: SQVTM, ANQGSEA. The chain's CDR3 is CSVSFTEAFF. CDR3 coding DNA: TGCAGCGTGTCTTTCACTGAAGCTTTCTTT.

The chain has TRBV10-2 and TRBJ2-7, with 10 nucleotides matching TRBD2. The length of the CDR3 is 14 residues. CDR1 WSHSY and CDR2 SAAADI come from the germline V gene. J gave up 8 bases and V 8 bases, and 12 bases lay outside the gene matches. The CDR3 nucleotides read TGCGCCAGCCTCGTATGGACTAGCGGAGCTCAGCAGTACTTC. The encoded protein is CASLVWTSGAQQYF.

This chain connects TRBV5-4 to TRBJ1-2; possible D gene TRBD1, 5 bases. The V gene's germline CDR1 is SGHNT and CDR2 YYREEE (reference sequence). Deletions cut 4 bases from V and 4 bases from J, with 11 bases between. The CDR3 has 13 residues. In DNA form, the CDR3 reads TGTGCCAGCAGCCCCGACAGCACCTATGGCTACACCTTC. It is translated as CASSPDSTYGYTF.

The gene calls are TRBV18 and TRBJ2-2; 7 bases agree with TRBD1. Germline loops: CDR1 KGHSH, CDR2 LQKENI. J was trimmed by 0 bases and V by 3 bases; bases with no gene match: 7. This CDR3 is 17 amino acids long. The CDR3 nucleotides are TGTGCCAGCTCACCCGCTGCACAGGGGACGAACACCGGGGAGCTGTTTTTT. It encodes CASSPAAQGTNTGELFF. Supplemented by reference TRBV18 and TRBJ2-2, the full variable domain reads NAGVMQNPRHLVRRRGQEARLRCSPMKGHSHVYWYRQLPEEGLKFMVYLQKENIIDESGMPKERFSAEFPKEGPSILRIQQVVRGDSAAYFCASSPAAQGTNTGELFFGEGSRLTVL.

This clone was observed a single time. V is TRBV6-1 and J is TRBJ1-3; D possibly corresponds to TRBD1 (5 bases). This CDR3 is built from 17 residues. Germline V gives CDR1 MNHNS, CDR2 SASEGT. Trimming took 1 base from V and 0 from J, leaving 13 bases between them. The CDR3 DNA is TGTGCCAGCAGTGAAGTGGGGCGGTTCAGCTCTGGAAACACCATATATTTT. This encodes CASSEVGRFSSGNTIYF.

As DNA, the CDR3 is TGTGCCAGCAGCTTTGACAGGGGAAGCAATCAGCCCCAGCATTTT. This codes for CASSFDRGSNQPQHF. V is TRBV7-8 and J is TRBJ1-5; 8 bases are shared with TRBD1. V lost 3 bases and J lost 1; bases outside the gene matches: 2. The CDR3 has 15 amino acids. Germline assignment: CDR1 SGHVS and CDR2 FQNEAQ.

V usage is TRBV6-5 and J usage is TRBJ2-1; D is ambiguous. Germline V lookup: CDR1 MNHEY, CDR2 SVGAGI. The CDR3 is 13 amino acids. Trimming removed 6 bases at V and 9 bases at J, with 15 bases between. CDR3: CASRYLNHGEQFF. The CDR3 nucleotides read TGTGCCAGCAGGTACCTAAACCATGGTGAGCAGTTCTTC.

The chain is built from TRBV6-5 and TRBJ2-3, with unresolved D. The germline V and J ends were trimmed by 4 bases and 4 bases, with 15 bases remaining between them. CDR1 MNHEY and CDR2 SVGAGI come from the germline V gene. The CDR3 contains 15 residues. CDR3 bases: TGTGCCAGCAGTTCACCGGGTCTCAAACCAGATACGCAGTATTTT. Translation gives CASSSPGLKPDTQYF.

V gene TRBV5-6 combines with J gene TRBJ2-5; 9 bases match TRBD2. The V segment lost 3 bases and the J segment 4 bases; nucleotides outside the gene matches: 10. Germline loops: CDR1 SGHDT, CDR2 YYEEEE. The CDR3 length is 16 residues. The CDR3 loop reads CASSYNPTSGGETQYF. In DNA form, the CDR3 reads TGTGCCAGCAGCTACAACCCGACTAGCGGTGGAGAGACCCAGTACTTC.

The chain is built from TRBV19 and TRBJ2-4, with unresolved D. V was cut by 7 bases and J by 5 bases, with 6 bases left in between. The germline CDR1 and CDR2 sequences are LNHDA and SQIVND (reference sequence). This CDR3 region has 11 residues. As DNA, the CDR3 is TGTGCCAGTAAGTGGGAAAACATTCAGTACTTC. Protein: CASKWENIQYF.

The chain couples TRBV7-9 to TRBJ2-5, with 7 bases identical to TRBD2. The CDR3 has 14 residues. Losses at the gene ends were 2 bases for V and 2 bases for J; bases not matched to a gene: 2. Germline lookup yields CDR1 SEHNR and CDR2 FQNEAQ (reference sequence). The CDR3 region is CASSLRTRQETQYF. CDR3 nucleotides: TGTGCCAGCAGCTTACGGACTAGACAAGAGACCCAGTACTTC.

The V call is TRBV6-5, the J call TRBJ1-5, with D possibly matching TRBD1 (6 bases). CDR1 MNHEY and CDR2 SVGAGI come from the germline V gene. Trimming left V 1 base short and J 4 bases short, with 8 bases between. The CDR3 runs 14 residues. In DNA, the CDR3 is TGTGCCAGCAGTTACTGGAGGGGGAATCAGCCCCAGCATTTT. Translation gives CASSYWRGNQPQHF.

This CDR3 is CASAGQGQETQYF. CDR3 nucleotides: TGTGCCAGCGCAGGACAGGGTCAAGAGACCCAGTACTTC. The genes are TRBV28 and TRBJ2-5; TRBD1 matches at 8 bases. This CDR3 is 13 amino acids long. With V trimmed by 8 bases and J by 2 bases, 4 bases remained unmatched. The germline V gene has CDR1 MDHEN and CDR2 SYDVKM.

The CDR3 reads CASRKTANTEAFF. The CDR3 coding sequence is TGTGCCAGCAGAAAGACAGCGAACACTGAAGCTTTCTTT. This chain uses TRBV25-1 with TRBJ1-1; TRBD1 is a possible D gene (5 bases). Trimming took 6 bases from V and 1 from J, leaving 9 bases between them. Germline loops: CDR1 MGHDK, CDR2 SYGVNS. This CDR3 has 13 amino acids.

The CDR3 nucleotides read TGTGCCAGCAGTTACTACGTGCCAGGGAACTATGGCTACACCTTC. Its translation: CASSYYVPGNYGYTF. The chain couples TRBV6-6 to TRBJ1-2; possibly TRBD1 for D (5 bases). V was trimmed by 1 base and J by 2 bases, leaving 11 bases between them. CDR1 and CDR2 from the germline V gene are MNHNY and SVGAGI (reference sequence). The CDR3 has 15 amino acids.

This clone was seen only a few times. The rearrangement links TRBV7-2 to TRBJ1-1; maybe TRBD1 (6 bases). CDR1 is SGHTA and CDR2 is FQGNSA in the germline V gene. The CDR3 extends over 14 amino acids. V lost 6 bases, J lost 4 bases, and 15 bases lay in between. This CDR3 reads CASRPNRVGTEAFF. Here the CDR3 DNA reads TGTGCCAGCAGGCCCAACAGGGTAGGCACTGAAGCTTTCTTT.

The V gene is TRBV5-1, the J gene TRBJ2-2; TRBD1 aligns across 7 bases. V shed 3 bases, J shed 4 bases, and the junction held 6 bases outside the gene matches. The germline gives CDR1 SGHRS, CDR2 YFSETQ. This CDR3 contains 15 residues. CDR3 amino acids: CASSSGTDATGELFF. CDR3 sequence (DNA): TGCGCCAGCAGCTCTGGGACAGACGCCACCGGGGAGCTGTTTTTT.